The 8 T cell receptor beta chains below all came from one sample that was sequenced in a study of shared clonotypes between healthy human individuals (dated by TCRdb to the early 2020s). Library preparation was by the immunoSEQ multiplex PCR assay. TCRdb re-hosts the immuneACCESS table, in-frame sequences only. Its copies lack some clones; in the studies checked, an unresolved V gene accounts for under half of them, and the cause for the rest is not known. Within this sample are about 530,000 clones, with about 96% of them counted one time only. The leading ten clones occupy approximately 0.06% of the sample. The sequenced sample was naive CD4+ T cells sorted from blood. Taken with the paper, the label for cell subset or site translates to: CD45RA+ positively selected. These TCRs come from a woman in her twenties or thirties in good health.

V gene TRBV6-6 combines with J gene TRBJ2-3; D ambiguous. Trimming stripped 2 bases from V and 7 bases from J, with 10 bases between. The CDR3 covers 13 residues. The germline gives CDR1 MNHNY, CDR2 SVGAGI (reference sequence). This CDR3 reads CASSYDSRYTQYF. The CDR3 DNA sequence: TGTGCCAGCAGTTACGATTCGAGATATACGCAGTATTTT.

V usage is TRBV6-5 and J usage is TRBJ2-1, with 10 bases fitting TRBD1. CDR3 length: 16 residues. Germline trimming cut 2 bases from V and 6 bases from J; bases unmatched to any gene: 7. Germline loops: CDR1 MNHEY, CDR2 SVGAGI. The CDR3 here is CASSYDRDRGFNEQFF. DNA for the CDR3: TGTGCCAGCAGTTACGACCGGGACAGGGGCTTCAATGAGCAGTTCTTC.

J is TRBJ2-5 and V is TRBV5-4; 13 positions match TRBD2. The V gene end was trimmed by 3 bases and the J gene end by 1 base; junction bases not matched to a gene: 0. CDR3 size: 15 residues. Germline values: CDR1 SGHNT, CDR2 YYREEE (reference sequence). The CDR3 is CASSWTSGSQETQYF. CDR3 DNA: TGTGCCAGCAGCTGGACTAGCGGGAGCCAAGAGACCCAGTACTTC.

The chain recombines TRBV18 with TRBJ1-5; TRBD1 matches at 7 bases. V was clipped by 4 bases and J by 7 bases; unmatched bases: 10. CDR1 and CDR2 (germline): KGHSH, LQKENI. This CDR3 is 15 amino acids long. CDR3 sequence (DNA): TGTGCCAGCTCACTTTTACAGGGGATCATGCAGCCCCAGCATTTT. It encodes CASSLLQGIMQPQHF.

The rearrangement uses TRBV11-2 and TRBJ1-1, with D hard to call. The germline V and J ends were trimmed by 5 bases and 0 bases, with 19 bases remaining between them. The CDR3 is made up of 17 amino acids. Germline values: CDR1 SGHAT, CDR2 FQNNGV. The CDR3, as DNA: TGTGCCAGCAGCAGTCCACGCACCGTACTCATGAACACTGAAGCTTTCTTT. Translated: CASSSPRTVLMNTEAFF.

The rearrangement joins TRBV27 to TRBJ2-1; D might be TRBD2 (6 bases). V shed 6 bases and J shed 9 bases, with 12 bases lying between them. CDR1 is MNHEY, CDR2 SMNVEV, per germline (reference sequence). This CDR3 contains 12 residues. This CDR3 is CASSPYGGEQFF. For the CDR3, the DNA is TGTGCCAGCAGCCCCTACGGGGGTGAGCAGTTCTTC.

This clone was found once. CDR3 nucleotide sequence: TGCGCCAGCAGTTACCGACCGGGGGTCACAGATACGCAGTATTTT. This sequence encodes CASSYRPGVTDTQYF. J is TRBJ2-3 and V is TRBV5-1; a weak D match, TRBD2 (6 bases). The germline V gene has CDR1 SGHRS and CDR2 YFSETQ. The CDR3 contains 15 residues. V lost 5 bases to trimming and J lost 2 bases, with 15 bases between them. Complete variable domain (other parts from reference TRBV5-1 and TRBJ2-3): KAGVTQTPRYLIKTRGQQVTLSCSPISGHRSVSWYQQTPGQGLQFLFEYFSETQRNKGNFPGRFSGRQFSNSRSEMNVSTLELGDSALYLCASSYRPGVTDTQYFGPGTRLTVL.

The chain has TRBV27 and TRBJ2-7; 7 bases line up with TRBD2. Unmatched junction bases numbered 11, after V lost 0 bases and J lost 3 bases. The CDR3 is 17 amino acids. CDR1 is MNHEY and CDR2 is SMNVEV in the germline V gene (reference sequence). The CDR3 coding sequence is TGTGCCAGCAGTTTATCAAGTTTCCGGGAGGAGTTCTACGAGCAGTACTTC. Its protein product is CASSLSSFREEFYEQYF.